The rows below give T cell receptor beta chains drawn from one sample of a study of blood T cell repertoires in COVID-19. Sequenced by immunoSEQ multiplex PCR; TCRdb stores in-frame clones only, minus some. The sample yields fewer than 200,000 clones, roughly 80% seen once. The sample comprised PBMCs or T cells enriched from blood (not recorded which). These receptors all come from a woman aged 45-65 years who had recovered from COVID-19. Each CDR3 is given with its conserved first and last residue. A D gene is named only where the DNA matches it firmly. The size entry is marked missing in some rows and otherwise reads once, few, many or a size class.

>TRBV3-1/TRBV3-2|.|TRBJ1-3|.
TGTGCCAGCAGCCCGGACGCGGGAAGCTCTGGAAACACCATATATTTT
CASSPDAGSSGNTIYF
>TRBV15|.|TRBJ2-5|.
TGTGCCACCAGCAGCCTACAAGAGACCCAGTACTTC
CATSSLQETQYF
>TRBV10-2|.|TRBJ2-2|TRBD2
TGCGCCAGCAGTGAGTCGGCGGGGGCCGGGAGGGCCTCCGGGGAGCTGTTTTTT
CASSESAGAGRASGELFF
>TRBV5-1|.|TRBJ2-2|TRBD2
TGCGCCAGCAGCTTGGCGGGGGGGAGCACCGGGGAGCTGTTTTTT
CASSLAGGSTGELFF
>TRBV24-1|.|TRBJ1-2|.
TGTGCCACCAGCCCACTAGGTAAAGACTATGGCTACACCTTC
CATSPLGKDYGYTF
>TRBV19|.|TRBJ2-1|.
TGTGCCAGTAATACAGGACAGCCCCGGGATGAGCAGTTCTTC
CASNTGQPRDEQFF
>TRBV15|.|TRBJ2-3|.
TGTGCCACCAGCAGAGAACTAGCTGGAGATACGCAGTATTTT
CATSRELAGDTQYF
>TRBV5-1|few|TRBJ1-1|.
TGCGCCAGCAGCTTGCAAACAGGGTCGACTGAAGCTTTCTTT
CASSLQTGSTEAFF
>TRBV21-1|.|TRBJ1-5|.
TGTGCCAGCAGCTTACCGGGACAGGGGAATCAGCCCCAGCATTTT
CASSLPGQGNQPQHF
>TRBV6-1|.|TRBJ2-5|.
TGTGCCAGCAGTGAACTCAGGGGCCGGACCAAAGAGACCCAGTACTTC
CASSELRGRTKETQYF
>TRBV30|.|TRBJ1-5|TRBD1
TGTGCCTGGACCCGGGACAGGGGAATTCAGCCCCAGCATTTT
CAWTRDRGIQPQHF
>TRBV10-2|.|TRBJ2-7|TRBD2
TGCGCCAGCAGTGAGTTGTCCGTAGGGACTAGCTTCTACGAGCAGTACTTC
CASSELSVGTSFYEQYF
>TRBV19|.|TRBJ1-3|TRBD1
TGTGCCAGTAGTATCCAGGGGGTTACTGGAAACACCATATATTTT
CASSIQGVTGNTIYF
>TRBV27|.|TRBJ2-7|.
TGTGCCAGCAGTTTCTGGGGCGAGAGCTCCTACGAGCAGTACTTC
CASSFWGESSYEQYF
>TRBV19|.|TRBJ1-1|TRBD1
TGTGCCACCTCAGACAGGGCCGTCGGCAACACTGAAGCTTTCTTT
CATSDRAVGNTEAFF
>TRBV7-9|.|TRBJ1-2|TRBD1
TGTGCCAGCAGCCCCTCGGACAGGGGAGGTGGCTACACCTTC
CASSPSDRGGGYTF
>TRBV5-1|.|TRBJ1-6|.
TGCGCCAGCAGCTTGGCAGGACAGCCCAGTTCACCCCTCCACTTT
CASSLAGQPSSPLHF
>TRBV19|.|TRBJ1-1|TRBD1
TGTGCCAGCCACAAAATCGGGACAGCGAACACTGAAGCTTTCTTT
CASHKIGTANTEAFF
>TRBV7-2|.|TRBJ2-7|TRBD2
TGTGCCAGCAGCCCCGGGGTAGCGGGAGTAACCGAGCAGTACTTC
CASSPGVAGVTEQYF
>TRBV28|.|TRBJ2-5|TRBD2
TGTGCCAGCAGTGCTCAACTAGCGGGACAAGAGACCCAGTACTTC
CASSAQLAGQETQYF
>TRBV28|.|TRBJ1-5|TRBD1
TGTGCCAGCAGATTACAGGGGGGTCAGCCCCAGCATTTT
CASRLQGGQPQHF
>TRBV6-5|once|TRBJ1-1|.
TGTGCCAGCAGAGCCCGCAGGGGACCTAACACTGAAGCTTTCTTT
CASRARRGPNTEAFF
>TRBV5-1|.|TRBJ1-2|.
TGCGCCAGCAGCTTGGTGACAGGAGAGGGTGGCTACACCTTC
CASSLVTGEGGYTF
>TRBV5-4|.|TRBJ2-7|TRBD1
TGTGCCAGCTCCGCGTACAGGGAGACAGGGGGCCGGGAGCAGTACTTC
CASSAYRETGGREQYF
>TRBV3-1/TRBV3-2|.|TRBJ2-3|.
TGTGCCAGCAGTCTTGGAGGGAGGAGTGGGGGGGATACGCAGTATTTT
CASSLGGRSGGDTQYF
>TRBV9|.|TRBJ2-2|.
TGTGCCAGCAGCGTAGCGGTCATGTCCGGGGAGCTGTTTTTT
CASSVAVMSGELFF
>TRBV18|.|TRBJ1-2|TRBD1
TGTGCCAGCTCACCAAGGACAGGGGACGGCTACACCTTC
CASSPRTGDGYTF